The entry below describes one T cell receptor (beta chain). Here immunoSEQ multiplex PCR was the method, and the copy in TCRdb shows in-frame clones only, minus some. This repertoire shows about 170,000 clones, roughly 88% found once; its top ten account for roughly 9%. J gave up 4 bases and V 4 bases, and 5 bases lay outside the gene matches. There are 14 residues in the CDR3. Germline-derived CDR1 and CDR2 are LGHDT and YNNKEL (reference sequence). The data belong to a study of blood T cell repertoires in COVID-19. The receptor was isolated from a woman older than 75 with active or convalescent COVID-19. The source material was peripheral blood. The V gene is TRBV3-1 (or the pseudogene TRBV3-2), the J gene TRBJ1-2; TRBD1 agrees at 8 bases. CDR3 nucleotides: TGTGCCAGCAGCCGCCAGGGGGCGCGCTATGGCTACACCTTC. Translated: CASSRQGARYGYTF.